The clone carrying this TCR beta chain showed up just a few times. What it recognizes is unknown. These data are taken from a study of T cell repertoires in cytomegalovirus infection. In TCRdb, the reads were re-called with MiXCR into one record per CDR3 protein. The sample holds around 340,000 distinct CDR3 sequences, 25% to 30% seen once. The CDR3 sequence is 15 residues long. The germline V gene has CDR1 MNHNS and CDR2 SASEGT. After removal of 5 bases from V and 4 bases from J, the junction contained 5 bases not matched to a gene. This TCR derives from a human donor in good health (CMV status not recorded). Some clones in this sample may be carry-over from other donors' samples. This specimen consisted of cultured PBMCs, obtained from culture after CMV antigen stimulation. The V gene is TRBV6-1, the J gene TRBJ2-5, with 12 bases identical to TRBD2. The CDR3 DNA reads as TGTGCCAGCAGTCAGACTAGCGGGGGAGGAGAGACCCAGTACTTC. This sequence encodes CASSQTSGGGETQYF.